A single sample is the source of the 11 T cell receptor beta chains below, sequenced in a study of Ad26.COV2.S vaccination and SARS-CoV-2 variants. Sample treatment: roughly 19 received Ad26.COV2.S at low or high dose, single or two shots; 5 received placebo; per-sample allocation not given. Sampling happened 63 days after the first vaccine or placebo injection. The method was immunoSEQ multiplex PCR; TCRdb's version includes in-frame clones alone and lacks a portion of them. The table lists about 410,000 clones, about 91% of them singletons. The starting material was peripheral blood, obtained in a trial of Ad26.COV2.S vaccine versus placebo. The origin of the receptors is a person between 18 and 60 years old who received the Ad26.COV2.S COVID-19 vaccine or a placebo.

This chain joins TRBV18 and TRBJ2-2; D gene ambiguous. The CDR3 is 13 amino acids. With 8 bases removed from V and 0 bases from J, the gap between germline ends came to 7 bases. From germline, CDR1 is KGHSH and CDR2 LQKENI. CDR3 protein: CASSHSNTGELFF. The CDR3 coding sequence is TGTGCCAGCAGCCATTCGAACACCGGGGAGCTGTTTTTT.

In nucleotides, the CDR3 is TGTGCCAGCAGTCCGCCTCGAATGATGAACACTGAAGCTTTCTTT. It translates to CASSPPRMMNTEAFF. This rearrangement joins TRBV28 to TRBJ1-1; no firm D call. The CDR3 is 15 residues long. V was clipped by 5 bases and J by 0 bases, with 13 bases between them. CDR1 and CDR2 from the germline V gene are MDHEN and SYDVKM. Full variable domain (missing parts from reference TRBV28 and TRBJ1-1): DVKVTQSSRYLVKRTGEKVFLECVQDMDHENMFWYRQDPGLGLRLIYFSYDVKMKEKGDIPEGYSVSREKKERFSLILESASTNQTSMYLCASSPPRMMNTEAFFGQGTRLTVV.

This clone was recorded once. The CDR3 DNA reads TGTGCCAGCAGTGACACCGACACAGATACGCAGTATTTT. Its protein product is CASSDTDTDTQYF. This chain links TRBV6-4 with TRBJ2-3; D gene uncertain. CDR1 is MRHNA, CDR2 SNTAGT, per germline. This CDR3 comprises 13 residues. The V end lost 2 bases, the J end lost 2 bases, and 5 bases lay between the germline ends.

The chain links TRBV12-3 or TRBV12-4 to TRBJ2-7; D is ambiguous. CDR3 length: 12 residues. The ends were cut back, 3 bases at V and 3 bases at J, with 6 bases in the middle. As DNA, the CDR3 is TGTGCCAGCAGTTTGTCCAACTACGAGCAGTACTTC. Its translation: CASSLSNYEQYF.

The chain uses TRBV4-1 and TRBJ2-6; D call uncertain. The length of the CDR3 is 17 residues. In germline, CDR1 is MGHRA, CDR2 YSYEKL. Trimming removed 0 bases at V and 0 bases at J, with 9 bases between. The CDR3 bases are TGCGCCAGCAGCCAAGATCAAGAGAACTCTGGGGCCAACGTCCTGACTTTC. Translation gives CASSQDQENSGANVLTF.

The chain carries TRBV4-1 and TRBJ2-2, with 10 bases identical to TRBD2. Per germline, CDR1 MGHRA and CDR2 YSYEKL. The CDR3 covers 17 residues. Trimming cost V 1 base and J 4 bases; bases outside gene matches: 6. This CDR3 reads CASSQVGLAVLTGELFF. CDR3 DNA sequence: TGCGCCAGCAGCCAAGTCGGACTAGCGGTTCTCACCGGGGAGCTGTTTTTT.

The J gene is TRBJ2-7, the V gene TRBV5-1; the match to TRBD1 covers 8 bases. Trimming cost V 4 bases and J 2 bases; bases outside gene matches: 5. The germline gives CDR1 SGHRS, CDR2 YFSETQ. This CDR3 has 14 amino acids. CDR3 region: CASSEGDRTYEQYF. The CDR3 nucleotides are TGCGCCAGCAGCGAAGGGGACAGGACCTACGAGCAGTACTTC. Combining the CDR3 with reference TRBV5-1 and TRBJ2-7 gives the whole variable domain KAGVTQTPRYLIKTRGQQVTLSCSPISGHRSVSWYQQTPGQGLQFLFEYFSETQRNKGNFPGRFSGRQFSNSRSEMNVSTLELGDSALYLCASSEGDRTYEQYFGPGTRLTVT.

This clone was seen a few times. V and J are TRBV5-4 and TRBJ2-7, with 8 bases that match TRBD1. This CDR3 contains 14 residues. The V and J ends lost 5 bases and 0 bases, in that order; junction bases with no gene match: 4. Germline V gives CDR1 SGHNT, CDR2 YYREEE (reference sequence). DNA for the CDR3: TGTGCCAGCAGAGGACAGGGAACCTCCTACGAGCAGTACTTC. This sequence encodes CASRGQGTSYEQYF.

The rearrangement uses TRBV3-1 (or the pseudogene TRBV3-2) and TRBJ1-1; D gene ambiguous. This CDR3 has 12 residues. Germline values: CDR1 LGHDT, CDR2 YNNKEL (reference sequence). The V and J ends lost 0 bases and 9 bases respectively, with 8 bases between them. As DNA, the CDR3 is TGTGCCAGCAGCCAAGATTACGGGAAAGCTTTCTTT. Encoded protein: CASSQDYGKAFF.

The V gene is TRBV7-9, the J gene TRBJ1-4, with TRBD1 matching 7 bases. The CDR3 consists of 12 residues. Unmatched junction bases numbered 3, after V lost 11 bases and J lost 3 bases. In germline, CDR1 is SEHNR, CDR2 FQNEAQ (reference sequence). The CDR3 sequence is CAGGQPNEKLFF. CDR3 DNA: TGTGCCGGGGGACAGCCTAATGAAAAACTGTTTTTT. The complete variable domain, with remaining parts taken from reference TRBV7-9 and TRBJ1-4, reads DTGVSQNPRHKITKRGQNVTFRCDPISEHNRLYWYRQTLGQGPEFLTYFQNEAQLEKSRLLSDRFSAERPKGSFSTLEIQRTEQGDSAMYLCAGGQPNEKLFFGSGTQLSVL.

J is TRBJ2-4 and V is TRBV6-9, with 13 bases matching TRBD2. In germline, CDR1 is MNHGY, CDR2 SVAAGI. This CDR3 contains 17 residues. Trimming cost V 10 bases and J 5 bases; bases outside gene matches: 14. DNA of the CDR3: TGTGCCACCATCCCCGGCGGACTAGCGGGAGACCAAAACATTCAGTACTTC. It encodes CATIPGGLAGDQNIQYF.